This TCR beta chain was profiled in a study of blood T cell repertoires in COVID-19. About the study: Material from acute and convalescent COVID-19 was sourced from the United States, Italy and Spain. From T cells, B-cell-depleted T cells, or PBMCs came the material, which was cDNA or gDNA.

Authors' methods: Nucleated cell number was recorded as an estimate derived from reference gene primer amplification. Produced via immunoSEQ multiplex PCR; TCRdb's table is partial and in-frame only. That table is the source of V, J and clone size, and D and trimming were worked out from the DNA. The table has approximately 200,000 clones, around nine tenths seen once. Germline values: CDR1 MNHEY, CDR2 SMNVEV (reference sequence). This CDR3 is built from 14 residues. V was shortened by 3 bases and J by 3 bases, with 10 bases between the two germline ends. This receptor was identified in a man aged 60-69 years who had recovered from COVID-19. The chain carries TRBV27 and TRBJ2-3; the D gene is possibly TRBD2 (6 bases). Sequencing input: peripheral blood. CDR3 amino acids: CASSFSLATDTQYF. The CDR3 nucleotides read TGTGCCAGCAGTTTTTCACTAGCTACAGATACGCAGTATTTT.